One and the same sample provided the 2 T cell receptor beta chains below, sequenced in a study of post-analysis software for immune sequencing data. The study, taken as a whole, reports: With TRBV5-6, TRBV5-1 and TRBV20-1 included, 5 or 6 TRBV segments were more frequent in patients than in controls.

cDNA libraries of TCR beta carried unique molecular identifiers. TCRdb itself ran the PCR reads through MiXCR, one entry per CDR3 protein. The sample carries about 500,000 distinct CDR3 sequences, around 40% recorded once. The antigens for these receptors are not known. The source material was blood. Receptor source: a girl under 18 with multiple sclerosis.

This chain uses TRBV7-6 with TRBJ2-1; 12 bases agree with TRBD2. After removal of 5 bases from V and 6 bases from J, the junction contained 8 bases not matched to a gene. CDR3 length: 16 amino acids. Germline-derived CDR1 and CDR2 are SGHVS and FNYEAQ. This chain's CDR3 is CASSGTSGQHPNEQFF. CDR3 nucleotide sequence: TGTGCCAGCAGCGGGACTAGCGGGCAACACCCCAATGAGCAGTTCTTC. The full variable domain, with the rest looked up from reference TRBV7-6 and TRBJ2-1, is GAGVSQSPRYKVTKRGQDVALRCDPISGHVSLYWYRQALGQGPEFLTYFNYEAQQDKSGLPNDRFSAERPEGSISTLTIQRTEQRDSAMYRCASSGTSGQHPNEQFFGPGTRLTVL.

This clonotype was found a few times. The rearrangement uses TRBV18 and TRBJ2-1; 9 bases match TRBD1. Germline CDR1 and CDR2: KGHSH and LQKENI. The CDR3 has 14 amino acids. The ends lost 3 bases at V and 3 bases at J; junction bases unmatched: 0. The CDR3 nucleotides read TGTGCCAGCTCACCGGACAGGGGCTACAATGAGCAGTTCTTC. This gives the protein CASSPDRGYNEQFF.